This T cell receptor (beta chain) originates from a study of shared T cell receptors in the human thymus. Assay: immunoSEQ multiplex PCR; the TCRdb copy retains only in-frame clones and omits some. Of hundreds of thousands of clones listed, 75% to 80% are singletons. This clone was seen more than once but under ten times. The CDR3 extends over 15 amino acids. Looked up from germline, CDR1 is SGHNT and CDR2 is YYREEE (reference sequence). J lost 3 bases, V lost 2 bases, and 3 bases had no gene match. The same sample was also used in a study of human thymus T cells. That study adds: V and J genes seemed to be used with bias in thymic and blood repertoires. Related studies noted strongly shared thymic repertoires across unrelated people.

The chain links TRBV5-4 to TRBJ2-1, with 9 positions matching TRBD2. This clonotype was obtained from a boy younger than two with a congenital heart defect. Sample: thymocytes. CDR3: CASSFRTSVYNEQFF. The CDR3 coding sequence is TGTGCCAGCAGCTTCCGGACTAGCGTCTACAATGAGCAGTTCTTC.